Sequencing of this TCR beta chain was carried out in a study of blood T cell repertoires in COVID-19. CDR1 is MDHEN, CDR2 SYDVKM, per germline. J lost 7 bases, V lost 6 bases, and 4 bases had no gene match. This CDR3 is built from 14 residues. This clone was detected only once. Sequencing was performed with immunoSEQ multiplex PCR; in TCRdb, only in-frame clones are kept and a portion is missing. The sample has some 150,000 clones; about 89% are singletons. The specimen was peripheral blood. The chain carries TRBV28 and TRBJ2-2; 11 bases are a match to TRBD2. This receptor was identified in a man between 65 and 85 years old with acute or convalescent COVID-19. The CDR3 protein is CASSPGLAGGELFF. Written as DNA, the CDR3 is TGTGCCAGCAGCCCTGGACTAGCGGGCGGGGAGCTGTTTTTT.